These T cell receptor beta chains were read from a single sample in a study of cytomegalovirus exposure and HLA in healthy donors. Clones were read by immunoSEQ multiplex PCR, and TCRdb kept only the in-frame ones, dropping some. The sample records 60,000 to 70,000 clones, around three quarters being singletons. Sequencing was performed on PBMCs. The receptors shown here come from a man in his 60s in good health and CMV-seropositive. Each CDR3 is given with its conserved first and last residue. A D gene is named only where the DNA matches it firmly. Clone size is given for some rows only: seen once, a few or many times, or a class if the clone is expanded.

cdr3_nt	cdr3_aa	d_call	j_call	clone_size	cdr3_length	v_call
TGTGCCAGCAGCTTAGAAAAGGGAGGGGGCAATGAGCAGTTCTTC	CASSLEKGGGNEQFF	.	TRBJ2-1	.	15	TRBV7-9
TGTGCCATCAGTACAGGGACGGGCTCCTACGAGCAGTACTTC	CAISTGTGSYEQYF	.	TRBJ2-7	.	14	TRBV10-3
TGCGCCAGCAGCTTGCGGGGGGGGGTCTCAGGAACAGGCGTGAACACTGAAGCTTTCTTT	CASSLRGGVSGTGVNTEAFF	.	TRBJ1-1	.	20	TRBV5-1
TGTGCCAGCAGCTTAACAGGGAACACTGAAGCTTTCTTT	CASSLTGNTEAFF	.	TRBJ1-1	.	13	TRBV7-9
TGTGCCAGCAGCCAAGATCCCGGGCGGGGCGGGGGGGATACGCAGTATTTT	CASSQDPGRGGGDTQYF	TRBD2	TRBJ2-3	.	17	TRBV4-2
TGCGCCAGCAGGGAATTTACAGGGGCTAGCACAGATACGCAGTATTTT	CASREFTGASTDTQYF	TRBD1	TRBJ2-3	once	16	TRBV10-2
TGTGCCAGCAGCCTGGACAGGACGACAGATACGCAGTATTTT	CASSLDRTTDTQYF	TRBD1	TRBJ2-3	.	14	TRBV13
TGTGCCAGCAGTCCTTACGGACAGGGCACTGAAGCTTTCTTT	CASSPYGQGTEAFF	TRBD1	TRBJ1-1	.	14	TRBV6-6
TGTGCCAGCAGCGGGGGACAGCGACCCTACGAGCAGTACTTC	CASSGGQRPYEQYF	TRBD1	TRBJ2-7	.	14	TRBV11-3
TGCGCCAGCAGCCCGCTGAGCTTGACTAGCGGGGAGGCCCAGTACTTC	CASSPLSLTSGEAQYF	TRBD2	TRBJ2-5	.	16	TRBV5-1
TGCGCCAGCAGCTATAATAATGAGCAGTTCTTC	CASSYNNEQFF	.	TRBJ2-1	.	11	TRBV5-1
TGTGCCAGCACCTGGGACAATGTGGATTCACCCCTCCACTTT	CASTWDNVDSPLHF	.	TRBJ1-6	.	14	TRBV6-1
TGTGCCAGCAGTTACTCGATCCAGGGGAGAAACACCATATATTTT	CASSYSIQGRNTIYF	.	TRBJ1-3	few	15	TRBV6-5
TGTGCCTGTCAACTAGCCCAAGAGACCCAGTACTTC	CACQLAQETQYF	.	TRBJ2-5	.	12	TRBV7-9
TGTGCCAGCAGCCCCGGAGGGGGGGTGGTTCTGGAGACCCAGTACTTC	CASSPGGGVVLETQYF	.	TRBJ2-5	few	16	TRBV5-6
TGTGCCAGTAGTACCGGACAGGGCAATCAGCCCCAGCATTTT	CASSTGQGNQPQHF	TRBD1	TRBJ1-5	.	14	TRBV19
TGTGCCAGCAGCGTAGGGAGCTCTGACCAAGAGACCCAGTACTTC	CASSVGSSDQETQYF	.	TRBJ2-5	.	15	TRBV9
TGTGCCAGCAGCTTGGGGAGGGGATACAATGAGCAGTTCTTC	CASSLGRGYNEQFF	.	TRBJ2-1	.	14	TRBV5-5
TGTGCCAGCAGTTACGGGCACGGTACCTACGAGCAGTACTTC	CASSYGHGTYEQYF	.	TRBJ2-7	.	14	TRBV6-5
TGCGCCAGCAGCAAGGAGGGCCTGACGAACACTGAAGCTTTCTTT	CASSKEGLTNTEAFF	.	TRBJ1-1	once	15	TRBV5-1
TGTGCCAGCAGTGAACCGGGACTGAAGAACACTGAAGCTTTCTTT	CASSEPGLKNTEAFF	.	TRBJ1-1	few	15	TRBV6-1
TGTGCCAGCAGCTTATTCGAACTAGCGTCTGCCGGGGAGCTGTTTTTT	CASSLFELASAGELFF	TRBD2	TRBJ2-2	.	16	TRBV11-2
TGTGCCAGCAGCTTATGGGCGGGGGTCCAAGAGACCCAGTACTTC	CASSLWAGVQETQYF	TRBD2	TRBJ2-5	few	15	TRBV7-2
TGTGCCAGCAGCTTGATGACGGCCGGGACCAACGTCCTGACTTTC	CASSLMTAGTNVLTF	.	TRBJ2-6	.	15	TRBV7-9
TGCAGCGTCCCGGGACAGGGTATTTATGGCTACACCTTC	CSVPGQGIYGYTF	TRBD1	TRBJ1-2	.	13	TRBV29-1
TGTGCCAGCACCGTTGGGGGGGGCTCTGGAAACACCATATATTTT	CASTVGGGSGNTIYF	.	TRBJ1-3	few	15	TRBV7-8
TGTGCCAGCAGTTCGGACAGACAGAGCTCTGGAAACACCATATATTTT	CASSSDRQSSGNTIYF	.	TRBJ1-3	.	16	TRBV6-5
TGTGCCAGCAGCTGGAGCCCGAACACTGAAGCTTTCTTT	CASSWSPNTEAFF	.	TRBJ1-1	.	13	TRBV7-9
TGCGCCAGCAGTCTAGGACTAGCGGGACCGAACACCGGGGAGCTGTTTTTT	CASSLGLAGPNTGELFF	TRBD2	TRBJ2-2	.	17	TRBV23-1
TGTGCCAGCAGCCCTCACCGAAGCGGGAGAGGCGACTTC	CASSPHRSGRGDF	TRBD2	TRBJ2-7	.	13	TRBV7-2
TGCGCCAGCAGCTTGGAACAGCACGGTGTCTACACCTTC	CASSLEQHGVYTF	.	TRBJ1-2	.	13	TRBV5-1
TGCGCCAGCAGTCGGACAGGGCTTGCGGAGACCCAGTACTTC	CASSRTGLAETQYF	TRBD1	TRBJ2-5	.	14	TRBV10-2
TGTGCCAGCAGTTTAAACAGGGCAAATTCACCCCTCCACTTT	CASSLNRANSPLHF	.	TRBJ1-6	.	14	TRBV27
TGTGCCAGCAGCTTAATGCTGTCGGGGGGTGTAGAGACCCAGTACTTC	CASSLMLSGGVETQYF	TRBD2	TRBJ2-5	.	16	TRBV7-6
TGTGCCAGCAGCACGCAGGAGAACACTGAAGCTTTCTTT	CASSTQENTEAFF	.	TRBJ1-1	.	13	TRBV7-6
TGCGCCAGCAGCTTGGAACCAGGGTCAGATACGCAGTATTTT	CASSLEPGSDTQYF	.	TRBJ2-3	.	14	TRBV5-1
TGTGCCAGCAGTCCTGGGTTAGCCGGGACAGGGAACTACGAGCAGTACTTC	CASSPGLAGTGNYEQYF	TRBD1	TRBJ2-7	once	17	TRBV14
TGTGCCAGCTCTCCCGACAGACGGGGAGGGGAGACCCAGTACTTC	CASSPDRRGGETQYF	TRBD2	TRBJ2-5	.	15	TRBV18
TGCAGCGTTGAAGGGGATAATCAGGGGGATACGCAGTATTTT	CSVEGDNQGDTQYF	.	TRBJ2-3	few	14	TRBV29-1
TGTGCCGCAGAGGGCACAATTTCAGACATTCAGTACTTC	CAAEGTISDIQYF	.	TRBJ2-4	.	13	TRBV28
TGCACCAGCAGCCAAGATCCAGGGGGCGTCTTC	CTSSQDPGGVF	.	TRBJ2-4	.	11	TRBV1
TGTGCCAGCAGCTCGGGACTTACTGGGGAGACCCAGTACTTC	CASSSGLTGETQYF	.	TRBJ2-5	.	14	TRBV7-9
TGTGCCAGCAGCTTACTCGGGACAGGGCAGGAGCAGTACTTC	CASSLLGTGQEQYF	TRBD1	TRBJ2-7	once	14	TRBV11-3
TGTGCCAGCAATCCCGGGACAGCCCTCCAAGAGACCCAGTACTTC	CASNPGTALQETQYF	TRBD1	TRBJ2-5	.	15	TRBV5-5
TGTGCCATCAGTGAACAGGGGCGAAGCACAGATACGCAGTATTTT	CAISEQGRSTDTQYF	TRBD1	TRBJ2-3	.	15	TRBV10-3
TGTGCCAGCAGTTACTATTCAGGGTCCCAAGAGACCCAGTACTTC	CASSYYSGSQETQYF	.	TRBJ2-5	.	15	TRBV6-5
TGTGCCAGCAGATCCGTGGGGACAGGGGCCGGGGAGCTGTTTTTT	CASRSVGTGAGELFF	TRBD1	TRBJ2-2	.	15	TRBV6-1
TGTGCCAGCAGTCCGAACAGGGCTAACTATGGCTACACCTTC	CASSPNRANYGYTF	.	TRBJ1-2	few	14	TRBV6-6
TGCGCCAGCAGCCAATTCGACAGGGGTTTCACCGGGGAGCTGTTTTTT	CASSQFDRGFTGELFF	TRBD1	TRBJ2-2	.	16	TRBV4-1
TGTGCCAGCAGCCTACTAGCGGGACCCCTCGAGCAGTACTTC	CASSLLAGPLEQYF	TRBD2	TRBJ2-7	.	14	TRBV7-2
TGTGCCAGCAGCCTCGACAGGGTGGGCTACGAGCAGTACTTC	CASSLDRVGYEQYF	TRBD1	TRBJ2-7	.	14	TRBV4-2
TGTGCCAGCAGCCCCAATTCGGGACAGCGGACCTCTGGGGCCAACGTCCTGACTTTC	CASSPNSGQRTSGANVLTF	TRBD1	TRBJ2-6	.	19	TRBV7-9
TGTGCCAGCAGTTGGACAGGGGGCGACACCGGGGAGCTGTTTTTT	CASSWTGGDTGELFF	TRBD1	TRBJ2-2	.	15	TRBV6-1